This TCR beta chain was identified in a study of T cell responses to AZD1222 COVID-19 vaccine. Notes on the study in general: Variant regions that are unmutated are reportedly the target of nearly half of spike-specific TCRs. Dominant at 160-218 and 743-854, vaccine-associated CD4 TCRs also spanned spike. Baseline testing showed seropositivity in only five to seven AZD1222 recipients.

Turning to this clone: Its matching antigen is unknown.

V was trimmed by 6 bases and J by 1 base, leaving 16 bases between them. The length of the CDR3 is 15 residues. The V gene's germline CDR1 is SGHAT and CDR2 FQNNGV. Assay: immunoSEQ multiplex PCR; the TCRdb copy retains only in-frame clones and omits some. The sample lists about 46,000 clones; 70% to 90% were seen once. The specimen comprised peripheral blood, sampled 28 days after the second AZD1222 dose. This TCR came from an adult who received the AZD1222 COVID-19 vaccine. The gene calls are TRBV11-2 and TRBJ2-7; the D gene is possibly TRBD2 (5 bases). The CDR3 is CASRSLSGSSYEQYF. The CDR3 DNA is TGTGCCAGCAGGTCCCTGTCGGGATCTTCCTACGAGCAGTACTTC. The whole variable domain, remainder taken from reference TRBV11-2 and TRBJ2-7, is EAGVAQSPRYKIIEKRQSVAFWCNPISGHATLYWYQQILGQGPKLLIQFQNNGVVDDSQLPKDRFSAERLKGVDSTLKIQPAKLEDSAVYLCASRSLSGSSYEQYFGPGTRLTVT.